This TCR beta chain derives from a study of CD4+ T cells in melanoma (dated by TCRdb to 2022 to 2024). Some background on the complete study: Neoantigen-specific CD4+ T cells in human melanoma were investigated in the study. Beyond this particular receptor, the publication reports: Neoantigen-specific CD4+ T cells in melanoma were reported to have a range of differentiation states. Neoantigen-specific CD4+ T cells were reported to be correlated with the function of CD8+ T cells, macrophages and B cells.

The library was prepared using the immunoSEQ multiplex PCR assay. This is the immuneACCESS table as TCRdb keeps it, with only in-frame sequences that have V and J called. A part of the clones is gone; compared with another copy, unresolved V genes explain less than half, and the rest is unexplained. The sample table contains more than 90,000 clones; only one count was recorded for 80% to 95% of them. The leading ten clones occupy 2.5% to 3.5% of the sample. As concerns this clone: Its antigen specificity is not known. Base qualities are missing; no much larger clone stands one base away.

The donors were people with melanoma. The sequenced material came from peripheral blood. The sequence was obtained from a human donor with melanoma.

The CDR3 protein sequence reads: CASSLRGQGDSSGNTIYF. The bases read TGCGCCAGCAGCTTACGAGGTCAGGGGGACTCCTCTGGAAACACCATATATTTT. The sequence is built from TRBV5-1 and TRBJ1-3, with 7 bases in between that match TRBD1. Sequences SGHRS (CDR1) and YFSETQ (CDR2) are obtained from the germline V gene. From its cysteine to its phenylalanine, the CDR3 spans 18 amino acids. Of the read, only the CDR3 DNA is kept; its 54 bases are in frame from base 1. Relative to germline, V is missing 2 bases and J is missing 0 bases, with 11 bases of the junction outside any gene match.